What follows are 10 T cell receptor beta chains derived from one specimen sequenced in a study of PD-L1 blockade in urothelial cancer. The protocol was immunoSEQ multiplex PCR, while the TCRdb copy is restricted to in-frame clones and leaves out a portion. The top ten clones hold under 2% of a sample with about 95,000 clones, roughly 89% of them seen once. Time point specified: pretreatment peripheral blood. The sequences come from PBMCs, collected around atezolizumab (anti-PD-L1) treatment. The receptors here all came from a man in his sixties with urothelial cancer.

V gene TRBV5-4 combines with J gene TRBJ2-1, with TRBD2 identical over 7 bases. Trimming took 2 bases from V and 4 from J; bases not matched to a gene: 12. The length of the CDR3 is 17 residues. CDR1 and CDR2 from the germline V gene are SGHNT and YYREEE (reference sequence). CDR3 residues: CASSFLTSPELYNEQFF. The CDR3, as DNA: TGTGCCAGCAGCTTCCTGACTAGCCCGGAGCTATACAATGAGCAGTTCTTC. Variable domain in full (rest from reference TRBV5-4 and TRBJ2-1): ETGVTQSPTHLIKTRGQQVTLRCSSQSGHNTVSWYQQALGQGPQFIFQYYREEENGRGNFPPRFSGLQFPNYSSELNVNALELDDSALYLCASSFLTSPELYNEQFFGPGTRLTVL.

V gene TRBV7-9 combines with J gene TRBJ2-7; D is ambiguous. The CDR3 length is 12 residues. Per germline, CDR1 SEHNR and CDR2 FQNEAQ (reference sequence). The V gene lost 5 bases and the J gene lost 3 bases, with 8 bases spanning the gap. CDR3 DNA sequence: TGTGCCAGCAGCCTATCTAGCTACGAGCAGTACTTC. Its translation is CASSLSSYEQYF.

The chain carries TRBV5-4 and TRBJ2-7; the match to TRBD2 covers 12 bases. CDR1 is SGHNT and CDR2 is YYREEE in the germline V gene (reference sequence). V was pared by 4 bases and J by 6 bases, with 11 bases of the junction left unmatched. CDR3 length: 16 residues. The DNA for the CDR3 is TGTGCCAGCAGCCAACCGGCTAGCGGGGGGGCGGGCGAGCAGTACTTC. Residues: CASSQPASGGAGEQYF.

The chain is built from TRBV9 and TRBJ1-1; 7 bases map to TRBD1. The V segment lost 0 bases and the J segment 4 bases; nucleotides outside the gene matches: 6. Germline V gives CDR1 SGDLS, CDR2 YYNGEE. This CDR3 contains 15 residues. CDR3 DNA sequence: TGTGCCAGCAGCGTAGACGGCAGGGGGAGCACTGAAGCTTTCTTT. Amino acid sequence: CASSVDGRGSTEAFF.

The chain joins TRBV7-3 to TRBJ1-1, with TRBD1 matching 7 bases. CDR1 is SGHTA and CDR2 is FQGTGA in the germline V gene. The junction had 12 bases not matched to a gene; V was cut back by 5 bases and J by 6 bases. CDR3 length: 15 amino acids. The DNA of the CDR3 is TGTGCCAGCAGCCCGGAACAGGGGTTCGGCGCTGAAGCTTTCTTT. This gives the protein CASSPEQGFGAEAFF.

This chain joins TRBV5-1 and TRBJ2-5; 8 nucleotides align to TRBD1. Germline V CDR1 and CDR2: SGHRS, YFSETQ. The CDR3 totals 18 residues. Trimming removed 0 bases from V and 1 base from J; junction bases left unmatched: 11. CDR3 coding DNA: TGCGCCAGCAGCTTGGCAGGCTCGGCAGGGGGCATCCAAGAGACCCAGTACTTC. It codes for CASSLAGSAGGIQETQYF.

This chain connects TRBV6-1 to TRBJ1-4; possible D gene TRBD1, 6 bases. The CDR3 has 15 amino acids. V lost 2 bases and J 7 bases, leaving 14 bases between the germline ends. CDR1 and CDR2 from the germline V gene are MNHNS and SASEGT. The CDR3 loop is CASSEPGQGSEKLFF. The CDR3 region has the DNA TGTGCCAGCAGTGAACCGGGACAAGGGTCTGAAAAACTGTTTTTT.

V is TRBV7-9 and J is TRBJ2-7, with D perhaps TRBD1 (6 bases). V was pared by 5 bases and J by 3 bases, with 14 bases between. The CDR3 covers 14 residues. Germline CDR1 and CDR2: SEHNR and FQNEAQ (reference sequence). In DNA, the CDR3 is TGTGCCAGCAGCGACTCCGGGACACACTACGAGCAGTACTTC. It specifies CASSDSGTHYEQYF.

The chain combines TRBV7-2 with TRBJ2-7; 9 nucleotides match TRBD2. V lost 1 base, J lost 1 base, and 2 bases stayed unmatched. CDR3 length: 15 residues. The germline V gene encodes CDR1 SGHTA and CDR2 FQGNSA. CDR3 sequence: CASSLGLAGSYEQYF. Written as DNA, the CDR3 is TGTGCCAGCAGCTTAGGGCTAGCGGGGTCCTACGAGCAGTACTTC.

J is TRBJ2-1 and V is TRBV5-1, with 7 bases lining up with TRBD1. J was trimmed by 2 bases and V by 4 bases; bases with no gene match: 9. Germline CDR1 reads SGHRS; CDR2 reads YFSETQ. CDR3 length equals 16 residues. In DNA form, the CDR3 reads TGCGCCAGCAGCCTCGCCCAGGGGGTAACCTACAATGAGCAGTTCTTC. Translation gives CASSLAQGVTYNEQFF.